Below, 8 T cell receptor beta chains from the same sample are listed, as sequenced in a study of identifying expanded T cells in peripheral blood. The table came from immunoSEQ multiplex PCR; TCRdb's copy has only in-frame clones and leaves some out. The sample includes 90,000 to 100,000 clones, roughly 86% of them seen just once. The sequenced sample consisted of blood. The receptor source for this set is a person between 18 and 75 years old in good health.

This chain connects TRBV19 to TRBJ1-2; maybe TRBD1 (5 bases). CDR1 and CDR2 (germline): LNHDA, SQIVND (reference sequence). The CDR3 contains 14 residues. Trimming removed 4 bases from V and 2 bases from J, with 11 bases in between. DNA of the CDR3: TGTGCCAGTAGTAGGGGACGGACCAACTATGGCTACACCTTC. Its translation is CASSRGRTNYGYTF.

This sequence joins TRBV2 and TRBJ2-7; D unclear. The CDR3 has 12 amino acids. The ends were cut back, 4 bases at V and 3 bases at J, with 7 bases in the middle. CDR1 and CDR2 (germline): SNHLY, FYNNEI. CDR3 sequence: CASSGPFYEQYF. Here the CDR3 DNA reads TGTGCCAGCAGTGGGCCGTTCTACGAGCAGTACTTC.

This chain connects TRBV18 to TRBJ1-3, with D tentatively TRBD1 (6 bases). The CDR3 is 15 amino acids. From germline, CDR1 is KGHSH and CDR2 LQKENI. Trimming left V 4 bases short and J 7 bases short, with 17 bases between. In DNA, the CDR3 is TGTGCCAGCTCACGAGAGCAGGGGATGCGGAACACCATATATTTT. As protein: CASSREQGMRNTIYF.

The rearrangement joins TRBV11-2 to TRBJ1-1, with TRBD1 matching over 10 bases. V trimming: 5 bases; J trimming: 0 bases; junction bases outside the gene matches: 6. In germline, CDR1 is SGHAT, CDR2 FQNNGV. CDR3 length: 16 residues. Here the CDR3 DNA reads TGTGCCAGCAGCCGCGGACAGGGGGGAATGAACACTGAAGCTTTCTTT. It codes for CASSRGQGGMNTEAFF.

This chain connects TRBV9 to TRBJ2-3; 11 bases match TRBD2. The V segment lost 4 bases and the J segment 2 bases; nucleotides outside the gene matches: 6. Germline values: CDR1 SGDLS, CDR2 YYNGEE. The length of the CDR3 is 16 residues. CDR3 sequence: CASSIRLAGTTDTQYF. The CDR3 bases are TGTGCCAGCAGCATACGACTAGCGGGAACCACAGATACGCAGTATTTT.

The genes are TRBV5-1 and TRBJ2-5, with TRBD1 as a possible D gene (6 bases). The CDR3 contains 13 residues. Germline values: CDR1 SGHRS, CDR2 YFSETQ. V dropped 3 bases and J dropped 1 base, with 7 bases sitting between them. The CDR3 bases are TGCGCCAGCAGCTCACAGGGCCAAGAGACCCAGTACTTC. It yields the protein CASSSQGQETQYF.

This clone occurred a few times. CDR3 in amino acids: CASSGDQYEQYF. The CDR3 DNA follows: TGTGCCAGCAGTGGGGACCAGTACGAGCAGTACTTC. The V call is TRBV2, the J call TRBJ2-7, with D perhaps assigned TRBD1 or TRBD2 (5 bases each). The CDR3 extends over 12 amino acids. With 4 bases removed from V and 4 bases from J, the gap between germline ends came to 8 bases. Germline CDR1 is SNHLY and CDR2 is FYNNEI.

The CDR3 loop is CASRTVGGRSYNEQFF. DNA of the CDR3: TGTGCCAGCAGAACCGTGGGGGGCCGCTCCTACAATGAGCAGTTCTTC. The V call is TRBV27, the J call TRBJ2-1; either TRBD1 or TRBD2 may supply D (6 bases each). The CDR3 is made up of 16 amino acids. Trimming stripped 6 bases from V and 0 bases from J, with 15 bases between. Germline V CDR1 and CDR2: MNHEY, SMNVEV (reference sequence).